This record concerns one T cell receptor beta chain sequence. This sample is drawn from a study of brain T cells in children with intractable seizures. Germline CDR1 reads MNHNS; CDR2 reads SASEGT. The V segment lost 1 base and the J segment 6 bases; nucleotides outside the gene matches: 21. This CDR3 is built from 19 residues. Clones were sequenced by immunoSEQ multiplex PCR, and TCRdb holds only the in-frame ones, with some missing. The table records 50,000 to 75,000 clones, approximately 94% of them present only once. The chain uses TRBV6-1 and TRBJ2-7, with 7 bases identical to TRBD2. This receptor was taken from a boy younger than two with focal cortical dysplasia and intractable seizures. Sequenced material: peripheral blood, taken at surgery. The chain's CDR3 is CASSEEDPPTLASEGEQYF. In DNA form, the CDR3 reads TGTGCCAGCAGTGAAGAGGATCCCCCAACACTAGCGTCAGAGGGCGAGCAGTACTTC.